This is a list of T cell receptor beta chains from one sample in a study of T cell responses to AZD1222 COVID-19 vaccine. Libraries were prepared by immunoSEQ multiplex PCR; TCRdb keeps only in-frame clonotypes and omits some of them. Here the sample spans under 200,000 clones, roughly 91% being singletons. Sequenced here: peripheral blood, sampled 28 days after the second AZD1222 dose. The receptor set was obtained from an adult who received the AZD1222 COVID-19 vaccine. CDR3s include the opening cysteine and the closing phenylalanine or tryptophan. The D gene is left open where the match is weak. Clone sizes are given selectively: once, few, many, or a class where the clone is expanded.

NA	NA	TRBV6-5	TRBJ2-5	CASSYSPLAWETQYF	TGTGCCAGCAGTTACTCTCCGCTAGCGTGGGAGACCCAGTACTTC
NA	TRBD1	TRBV7-9	TRBJ2-5	CASSAPPWYRTGQETQYF	TGTGCCAGCAGCGCCCCCCCGTGGTATCGGACAGGGCAAGAGACCCAGTACTTC
NA	NA	TRBV5-1	TRBJ2-3	CASSDYMSTDTQYF	TGCGCCAGCAGCGACTACATGAGCACAGATACGCAGTATTTT
NA	TRBD1	TRBV6-5	TRBJ1-2	CASTRTGFYGYTF	TGTGCCAGCACAAGGACAGGCTTCTATGGCTACACCTTC
NA	NA	TRBV12-3/TRBV12-4	TRBJ1-2	CASSDIYGYTF	TGTGCCAGCAGTGACATCTATGGCTACACCTTC
NA	NA	TRBV14	TRBJ1-6	CASSQGAAGWESPLHF	TGTGCCAGCAGCCAAGGGGCCGCAGGGTGGGAGTCACCCCTCCACTTT
NA	TRBD1	TRBV7-9	TRBJ2-7	CASSLGTGSYEQYF	TGTGCCAGCAGCTTAGGGACAGGGTCCTACGAGCAGTACTTC
once	TRBD2	TRBV5-4	TRBJ2-5	CASTTSGQETQYF	TGTGCCAGCACGACTAGCGGCCAAGAGACCCAGTACTTC
once	NA	TRBV28	TRBJ1-4	CASTWPAGAVDGNEKLFF	TGTGCCAGCACCTGGCCGGCCGGAGCGGTAGACGGGAATGAAAAACTGTTTTTT
NA	TRBD1	TRBV18	TRBJ2-7	CASSAQGQGAHEQYF	TGTGCCAGCTCCGCTCAGGGACAGGGGGCCCACGAGCAGTACTTC